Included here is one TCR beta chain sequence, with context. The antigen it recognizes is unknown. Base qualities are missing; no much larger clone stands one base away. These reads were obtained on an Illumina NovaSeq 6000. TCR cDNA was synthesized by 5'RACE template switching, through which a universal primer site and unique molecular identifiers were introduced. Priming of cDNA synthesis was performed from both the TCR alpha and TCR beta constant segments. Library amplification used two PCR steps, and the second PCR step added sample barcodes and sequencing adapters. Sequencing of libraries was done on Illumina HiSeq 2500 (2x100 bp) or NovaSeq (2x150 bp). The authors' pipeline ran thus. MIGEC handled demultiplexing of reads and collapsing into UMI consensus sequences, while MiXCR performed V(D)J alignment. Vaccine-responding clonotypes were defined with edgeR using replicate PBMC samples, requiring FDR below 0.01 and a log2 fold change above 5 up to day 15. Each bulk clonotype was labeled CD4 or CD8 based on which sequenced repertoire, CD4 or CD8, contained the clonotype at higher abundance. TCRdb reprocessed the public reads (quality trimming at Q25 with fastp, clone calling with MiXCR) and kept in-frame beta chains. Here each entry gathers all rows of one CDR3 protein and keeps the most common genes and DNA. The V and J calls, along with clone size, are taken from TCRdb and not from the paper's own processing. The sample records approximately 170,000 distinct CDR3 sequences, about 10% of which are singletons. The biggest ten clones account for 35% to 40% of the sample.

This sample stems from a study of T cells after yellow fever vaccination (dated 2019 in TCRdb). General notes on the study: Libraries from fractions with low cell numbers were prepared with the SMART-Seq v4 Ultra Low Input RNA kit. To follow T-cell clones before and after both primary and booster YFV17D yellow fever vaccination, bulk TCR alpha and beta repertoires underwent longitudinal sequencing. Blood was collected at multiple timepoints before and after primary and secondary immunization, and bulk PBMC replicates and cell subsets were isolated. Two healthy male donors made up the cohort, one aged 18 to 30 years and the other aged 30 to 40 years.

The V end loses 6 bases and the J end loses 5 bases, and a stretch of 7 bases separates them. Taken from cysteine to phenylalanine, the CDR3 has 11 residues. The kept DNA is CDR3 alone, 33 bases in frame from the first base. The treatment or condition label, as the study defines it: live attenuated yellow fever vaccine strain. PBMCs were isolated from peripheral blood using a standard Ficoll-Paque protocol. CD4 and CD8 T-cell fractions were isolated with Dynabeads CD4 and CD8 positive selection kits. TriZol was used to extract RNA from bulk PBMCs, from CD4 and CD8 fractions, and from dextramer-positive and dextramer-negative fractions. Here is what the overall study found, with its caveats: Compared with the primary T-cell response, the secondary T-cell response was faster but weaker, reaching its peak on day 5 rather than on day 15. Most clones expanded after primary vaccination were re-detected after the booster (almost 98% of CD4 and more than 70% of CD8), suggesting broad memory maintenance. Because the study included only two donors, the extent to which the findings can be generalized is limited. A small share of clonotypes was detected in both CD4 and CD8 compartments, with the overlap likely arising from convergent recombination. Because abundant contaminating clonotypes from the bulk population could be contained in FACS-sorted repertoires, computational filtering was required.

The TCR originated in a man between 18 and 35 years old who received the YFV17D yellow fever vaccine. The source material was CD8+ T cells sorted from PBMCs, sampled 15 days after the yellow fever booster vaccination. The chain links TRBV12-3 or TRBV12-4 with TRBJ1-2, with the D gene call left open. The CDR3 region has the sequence CASRAEYGYTF. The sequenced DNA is TGTGCCAGCAGGGCCGAATATGGCTACACCTTC.